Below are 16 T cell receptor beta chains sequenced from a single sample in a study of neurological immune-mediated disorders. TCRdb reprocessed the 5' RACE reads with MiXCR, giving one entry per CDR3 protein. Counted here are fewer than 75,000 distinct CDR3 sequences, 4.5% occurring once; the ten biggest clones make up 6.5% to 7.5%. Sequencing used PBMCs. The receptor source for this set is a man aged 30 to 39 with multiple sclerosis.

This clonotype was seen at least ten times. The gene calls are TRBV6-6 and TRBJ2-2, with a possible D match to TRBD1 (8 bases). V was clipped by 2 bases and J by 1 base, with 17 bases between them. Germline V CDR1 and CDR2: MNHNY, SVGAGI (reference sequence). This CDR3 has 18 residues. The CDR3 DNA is TGTGCCAGCAGTTACGCATACAGGGGGAGGGGGAACACCGGGGAGCTGTTTTTT. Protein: CASSYAYRGRGNTGELFF.

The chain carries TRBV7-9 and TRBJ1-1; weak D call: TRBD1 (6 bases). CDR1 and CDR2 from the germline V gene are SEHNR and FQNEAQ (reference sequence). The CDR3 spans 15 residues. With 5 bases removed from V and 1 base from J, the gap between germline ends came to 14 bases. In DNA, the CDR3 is TGTGCCAGCAGCCCAGCAGGGGTGCCGAACACTGAAGCTTTCTTT. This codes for CASSPAGVPNTEAFF.

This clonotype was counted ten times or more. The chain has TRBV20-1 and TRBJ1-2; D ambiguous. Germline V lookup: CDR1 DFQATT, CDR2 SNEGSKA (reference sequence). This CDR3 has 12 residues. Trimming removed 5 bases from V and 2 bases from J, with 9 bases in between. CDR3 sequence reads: CSAPTENYGYTF. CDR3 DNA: TGCAGTGCTCCGACCGAGAACTATGGCTACACCTTC.

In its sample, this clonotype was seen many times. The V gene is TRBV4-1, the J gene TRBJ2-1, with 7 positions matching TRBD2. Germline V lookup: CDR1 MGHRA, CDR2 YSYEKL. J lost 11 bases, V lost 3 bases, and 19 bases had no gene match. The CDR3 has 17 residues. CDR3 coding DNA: TGCGCCAGCAGCCACCCTGTCCAGGGCGGGGAGGGGTTTAAGCAGTTCTTC. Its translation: CASSHPVQGGEGFKQFF.

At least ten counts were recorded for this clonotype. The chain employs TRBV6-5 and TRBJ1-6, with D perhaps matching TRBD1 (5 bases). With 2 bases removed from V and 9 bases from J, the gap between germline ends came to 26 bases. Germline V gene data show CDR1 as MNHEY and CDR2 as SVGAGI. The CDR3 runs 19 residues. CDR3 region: CASSYKGGGTSPRGSPLHF. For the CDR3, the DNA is TGTGCCAGCAGTTACAAAGGAGGAGGGACTTCCCCAAGGGGTTCACCCCTCCACTTT.

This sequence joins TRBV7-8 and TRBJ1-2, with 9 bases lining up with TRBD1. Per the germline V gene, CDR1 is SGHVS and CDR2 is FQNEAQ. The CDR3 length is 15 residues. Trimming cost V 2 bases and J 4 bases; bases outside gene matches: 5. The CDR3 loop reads CASSLSGQGGYGYTF. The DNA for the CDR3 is TGTGCCAGCAGCTTATCGGGACAGGGAGGCTATGGCTACACCTTC.

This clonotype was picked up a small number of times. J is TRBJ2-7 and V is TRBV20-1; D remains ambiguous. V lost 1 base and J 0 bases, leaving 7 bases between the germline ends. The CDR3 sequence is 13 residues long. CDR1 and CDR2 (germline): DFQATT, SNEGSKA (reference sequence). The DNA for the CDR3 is TGCAGTGCTAGAGGGCAGGTCTCCTACGAGCAGTACTTC. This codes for CSARGQVSYEQYF.

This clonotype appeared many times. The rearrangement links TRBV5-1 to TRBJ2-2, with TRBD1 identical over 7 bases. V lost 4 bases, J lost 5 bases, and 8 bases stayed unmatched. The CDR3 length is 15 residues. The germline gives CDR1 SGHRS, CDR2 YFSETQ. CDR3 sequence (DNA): TGCGCCAGCAGCCACCGGGACAGATGGACCGGGGAGCTGTTTTTT. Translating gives CASSHRDRWTGELFF. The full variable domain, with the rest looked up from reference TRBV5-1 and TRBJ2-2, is KAGVTQTPRYLIKTRGQQVTLSCSPISGHRSVSWYQQTPGQGLQFLFEYFSETQRNKGNFPGRFSGRQFSNSRSEMNVSTLELGDSALYLCASSHRDRWTGELFFGEGSRLTVL.

In DNA, the CDR3 is TGTGCCACCAGCAGAGACGGGTTGACTGAAGCTTTCTTT. Translated: CATSRDGLTEAFF. This chain links TRBV15 with TRBJ1-1; D not certain. CDR1 and CDR2 (germline): LNHNV, YYDKDF (reference sequence). This CDR3 contains 13 residues. V was cut by 0 bases and J by 5 bases, with 7 bases left in between.

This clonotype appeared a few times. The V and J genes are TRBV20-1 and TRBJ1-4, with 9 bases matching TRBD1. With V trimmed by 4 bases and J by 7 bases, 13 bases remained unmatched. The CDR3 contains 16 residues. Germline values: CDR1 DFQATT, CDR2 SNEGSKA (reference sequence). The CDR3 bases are TGCAGTGCTACGGGGACAGGGTTAGAGAAGGGTGAAAAACTGTTTTTT. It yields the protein CSATGTGLEKGEKLFF.

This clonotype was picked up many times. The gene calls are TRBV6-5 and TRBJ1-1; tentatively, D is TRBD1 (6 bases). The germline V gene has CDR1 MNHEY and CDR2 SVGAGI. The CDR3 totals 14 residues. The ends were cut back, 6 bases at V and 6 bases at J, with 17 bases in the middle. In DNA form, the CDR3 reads TGTGCCAGCAGACACCTCTCCCAGGGGCCTGAAGCTTTCTTT. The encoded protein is CASRHLSQGPEAFF.

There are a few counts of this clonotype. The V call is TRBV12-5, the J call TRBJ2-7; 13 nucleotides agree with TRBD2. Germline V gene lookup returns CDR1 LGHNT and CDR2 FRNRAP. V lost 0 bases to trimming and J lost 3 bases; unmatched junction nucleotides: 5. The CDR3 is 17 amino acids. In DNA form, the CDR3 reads TGTGCTAGTGGTTTGGTAGGGACTAGCGGGGCCGGCTACGAGCAGTACGTC. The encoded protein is CASGLVGTSGAGYEQYV.

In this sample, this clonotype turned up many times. The CDR3 DNA follows: TGTGCCAGCAGCCCACGGGGAGGGCGCAATCAGCCCCAGCATTTT. Its translation: CASSPRGGRNQPQHF. The gene calls are TRBV7-8 and TRBJ1-5; D gene unclear. This CDR3 contains 15 residues. Germline V gene data show CDR1 as SGHVS and CDR2 as FQNEAQ. Trimming took off 5 bases at V and 2 bases at J, with 13 bases between the two ends.

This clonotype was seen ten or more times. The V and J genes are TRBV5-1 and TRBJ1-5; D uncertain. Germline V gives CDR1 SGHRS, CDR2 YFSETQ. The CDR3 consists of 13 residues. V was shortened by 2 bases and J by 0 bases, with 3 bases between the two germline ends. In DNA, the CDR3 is TGCGCCAGCAGCTTAAATAGCAATCAGCCCCAGCATTTT. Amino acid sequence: CASSLNSNQPQHF.

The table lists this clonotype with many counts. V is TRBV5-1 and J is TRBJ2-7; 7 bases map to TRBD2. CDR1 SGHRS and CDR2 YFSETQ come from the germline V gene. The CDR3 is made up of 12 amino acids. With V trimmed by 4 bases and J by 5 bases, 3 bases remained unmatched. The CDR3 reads CASSLGGDEQYF. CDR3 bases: TGCGCCAGCAGCCTGGGAGGGGACGAGCAGTACTTC.

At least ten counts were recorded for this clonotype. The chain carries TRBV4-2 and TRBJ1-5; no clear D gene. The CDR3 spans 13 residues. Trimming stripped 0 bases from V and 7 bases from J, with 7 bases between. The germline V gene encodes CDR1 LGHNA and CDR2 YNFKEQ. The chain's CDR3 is CASSQEVTQPQHF. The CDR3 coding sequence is TGTGCCAGCAGCCAAGAGGTGACCCAGCCCCAGCATTTT.